This T cell receptor beta chain is drawn from a study of early T cells in non-severe SARS-CoV-2 infection. Study-level findings and limits: A preference for anti-spike CD8 responses marked VDJdb matching, which missed private and CD4 specificities.

The germline CDR1 and CDR2 sequences are MGHDK and SYGVNS. V lost 0 bases to trimming and J lost 8 bases; unmatched junction nucleotides: 5. The CDR3 sequence is 16 residues long. Each single cDNA molecule received a unique molecular identifier. TCRdb passed the 5' RACE reads through MiXCR, listing each CDR3 protein once. The profile shows about 60,000 distinct CDR3 sequences, approximately 9% of them singletons. This clonotype was seen many times. As yet, its antigen is unknown. This TCR was recovered from an adult who was a healthcare worker with PCR-confirmed SARS-CoV-2 infection or an uninfected control (not recorded which). Sequencing was performed on whole blood. The chain has TRBV25-1 and TRBJ2-1, with 12 bases identical to TRBD2. CDR3 region: CASSEYSSGRGDEQFF. CDR3 nucleotides: TGTGCCAGCAGTGAATACTCTAGCGGGAGGGGCGATGAGCAGTTCTTC. The full variable domain, in which reference TRBV25-1 and TRBJ2-1 provide the parts outside the CDR3, is EADIYQTPRYLVIGTGKKITLECSQTMGHDKMYWYQQDPGMELHLIHYSYGVNSTEKGDLSSESTVSRIRTEHFPLTLESARPSHTSQYLCASSEYSSGRGDEQFFGPGTRLTVL.